These 20 T cell receptor beta chains originate from one sample sequenced in a study of Graves' ophthalmopathy and Graves' hyperthyroidism. The TCR beta CDR3 regions underwent amplification from RNA transcripts. Following a first-round RT-PCR that used HTBI primers, a second-round multiplex PCR was carried out. TCRdb reprocessed the multiplex PCR reads with MiXCR, giving one entry per CDR3 protein. The sample records a few hundred thousand distinct CDR3 sequences, approximately 15% being singletons. What was sequenced was peripheral blood. The source of these receptors is a woman under 30 with stable Graves' hyperthyroidism.

This clonotype appeared many times. The CDR3 reads CSARDLPDRDHEQYF. The CDR3 DNA reads as TGCAGTGCTAGAGATCTTCCGGACAGGGATCACGAGCAGTACTTC. The V gene is TRBV20-1, the J gene TRBJ2-7, with TRBD1 matching 8 bases. J was trimmed by 5 bases and V by 0 bases; bases with no gene match: 9. Germline V lookup: CDR1 DFQATT, CDR2 SNEGSKA (reference sequence). CDR3 length: 15 amino acids.

The chain recombines TRBV15 with TRBJ2-7, with D perhaps given as TRBD1 or TRBD2 (5 bases each). This CDR3 has 15 amino acids. The V gene's germline CDR1 is LNHNV and CDR2 YYDKDF (reference sequence). Trimming removed 0 bases at V and 2 bases at J, with 11 bases between. CDR3 protein: CATSRDSGTTYEQYF. CDR3 nucleotide sequence: TGTGCCACCAGCAGAGATTCAGGGACCACCTACGAGCAGTACTTC.

This clonotype was seen just once. V gene TRBV6-2 or TRBV6-3 combines with J gene TRBJ2-7; D is possibly TRBD1 (6 bases). Germline V gene sequence: CDR1 MNHEY, CDR2 SVGEGT. The length of the CDR3 is 14 residues. V lost 1 base and J lost 3, with 10 bases in between. CDR3 sequence (DNA): TGTGCCAGCAGTTACTGGGACACCAACTACGAGCAGTACTTC. Protein product: CASSYWDTNYEQYF.

This clonotype was picked up a small number of times. Lacking the conserved final phenylalanine or tryptophan, this CDR3 likely reflects a read error. The DNA is omitted, as the CDR3 cannot be located on it reliably, and the CDR3 follows TCRdb's listing. V usage is TRBV18 and J usage is TRBJ1-2. From germline, CDR1 is KGHSH and CDR2 LQKENI. A total of 14 residues make up the CDR3, ends included. CDR3 loop: CASSPPSREYGHTL.

This clonotype occurred many times. The rearrangement joins TRBV5-4 to TRBJ1-1; 8 bases align to TRBD1. After removal of 3 bases from V and 7 bases from J, the junction contained 17 bases not matched to a gene. The CDR3 contains 17 residues. Germline CDR1 is SGHNT and CDR2 is YYREEE (reference sequence). DNA for the CDR3: TGTGCCAGCAGCTGGGAATCAGGGGGCAGACCGCCAATTGAAGCTTTCTTT. Encoded protein: CASSWESGGRPPIEAFF.

This clonotype was counted only a few times. This chain connects TRBV14 to TRBJ2-7; weak D call: TRBD2 (5 bases). The CDR3 covers 15 residues. Trimming took 2 bases from V and 2 from J, leaving 13 bases between them. Germline CDR1 reads SGHDN; CDR2 reads FVKESK. CDR3 nucleotide sequence: TGTGCCAGCAGCCAATCGCGAGGGCTAACCTACGAGCAGTACTTC. Encoded protein: CASSQSRGLTYEQYF.

This clonotype appeared many times. The chain combines TRBV20-1 with TRBJ1-2; TRBD1 aligns across 7 bases. This CDR3 is built from 13 residues. Germline assignment: CDR1 DFQATT and CDR2 SNEGSKA (reference sequence). V gave up 3 bases and J gave up 6 bases; unmatched junction bases: 7. CDR3 nucleotides: TGCAGTGCTAGTGAGGGGGCGCGGGATGGCTACACCTTC. This encodes CSASEGARDGYTF.

The chain is built from TRBV7-6 and TRBJ2-2, with a possible D match to TRBD1 (6 bases). The V gene's germline CDR1 is SGHVS and CDR2 FNYEAQ. Trimming shortened V by 2 bases and J by 5 bases, and 21 bases separated the two germline ends. This CDR3 region has 18 residues. The CDR3 coding sequence is TGTGCCAGCAGCTTACTAACGACAGGAAAAATAGGGACCGGGGAGCTGTTTTTT. Translated, it gives CASSLLTTGKIGTGELFF.

This clonotype was detected only once. A much larger clone is a single base away; this may be a read error. The chain carries TRBV15 and TRBJ2-7; D remains ambiguous. Per the germline V gene, CDR1 is LNHNV and CDR2 is YYDKDF (reference sequence). Trimming shortened V by 1 base and J by 2 bases, and 6 bases separated the two germline ends. There are 13 residues in the CDR3. The CDR3 sequence: CATSRGRTYEQYF. Here the CDR3 DNA reads TGTGCCACCAGCAGAGGACGGACCTACGAGCAGTACTTC.

The rearrangement joins TRBV5-1 to TRBJ1-1, with TRBD1 as a possible D gene (5 bases). The V end was cut by 1 base, the J end by 0 bases, with 13 bases between. The CDR3 loop spans 16 amino acids. Germline V gene data show CDR1 as SGHRS and CDR2 as YFSETQ. The CDR3 bases are TGCGCCAGCAGCTTGTTTTCCGACAGCCTGAACACTGAAGCTTTCTTT. Translating gives CASSLFSDSLNTEAFF.

This chain uses TRBV5-4 with TRBJ2-2; 9 positions agree with TRBD1. The CDR3 has 16 residues. The trim removed 0 bases at V and 3 bases at J, leaving 3 bases unmatched. The V gene's germline CDR1 is SGHNT and CDR2 YYREEE (reference sequence). As DNA, the CDR3 is TGTGCCAGCAGCTTGGACAGGGGGCGCGACACCGGGGAGCTGTTTTTT. As protein: CASSLDRGRDTGELFF.

This clonotype was recorded many times. The CDR3 region is CASSQGISSGAHEQYF. The CDR3 bases are TGCGCCAGCAGCCAAGGCATCTCTAGCGGGGCACACGAGCAGTACTTC. The rearrangement links TRBV4-1 to TRBJ2-7; 9 bases agree with TRBD2. CDR3 length equals 16 residues. Germline values: CDR1 MGHRA, CDR2 YSYEKL. Trimming cost V 1 base and J 5 bases; bases outside gene matches: 9.

This clonotype was counted ten times or more. The chain has TRBV4-1 and TRBJ1-2, with D tentatively TRBD1 (5 bases). The CDR3 is 14 amino acids. The germline V gene has CDR1 MGHRA and CDR2 YSYEKL. V dropped 0 bases and J dropped 6 bases, with 11 bases sitting between them. The CDR3 DNA reads TGCGCCAGCAGCCAAGATTTGAGGGGACATGGCTACACCTTC. It is translated as CASSQDLRGHGYTF.

This clonotype was observed at least ten times. This chain joins TRBV7-9 and TRBJ2-2, with D possibly matching TRBD2 (6 bases). The CDR3 consists of 15 residues. Per germline, CDR1 SEHNR and CDR2 FQNEAQ (reference sequence). V lost 2 bases to trimming and J lost 1 base, with 8 bases between them. CDR3 in DNA: TGTGCCAGCAGCTTACTAGCGATGAACACCGGGGAGCTGTTTTTT. Its translation: CASSLLAMNTGELFF.

Only one count was recorded for this clonotype. This chain uses TRBV28 with TRBJ2-7, with D tentatively TRBD2 (6 bases). V was clipped by 10 bases and J by 6 bases, with 19 bases between them. The CDR3 loop spans 13 amino acids. Germline CDR1 reads MDHEN; CDR2 reads SYDVKM. DNA for the CDR3: TGTGCCACACTGAGAAGCGGGCCGGCCGAGCAGTACTTC. This encodes CATLRSGPAEQYF.

A note on this clonotype: A much larger clone lies a single base off, so this may be a read error. This chain joins TRBV20-1 and TRBJ1-1, with D possibly TRBD1 on 5 matching bases. CDR1 and CDR2 (germline): DFQATT, SNEGSKA (reference sequence). This CDR3 is 14 amino acids long. DNA for the CDR3: TGCAGTGCTTATCAGGGAAGGGCGAACTCTGAAGCTTTCTTT. Protein product: CSAYQGRANSEAFF.

This clonotype was seen a few times. The V call is TRBV7-3, the J call TRBJ2-2; D is uncertain. Deletions cut 5 bases from V and 5 bases from J, with 6 bases between. There are 12 residues in the CDR3. The germline gives CDR1 SGHTA, CDR2 FQGTGA. DNA of the CDR3: TGTGCCAGCAGCGGGTATACCGGGGAGCTGTTTTTT. It encodes CASSGYTGELFF.

Concerning this clonotype: A much larger clone sits a single nucleotide away, making a read error possible. It is likely a read error, because the conserved phenylalanine at the end of the CDR3 is missing. V usage is TRBV28 and J usage is TRBJ1-3; D is ambiguous. The CDR3 sequence is 15 residues long. Germline V gives CDR1 MDHEN, CDR2 SYDVKM. Trimming pared 1 base from V and 7 bases from J, leaving 14 bases between. The CDR3 DNA is TGTGCCAGCAGTTTATACCCCGCCTTTGGGAACACCATATATTAT. Its protein product is CASSLYPAFGNTIYY.

The table lists this clonotype with a few counts. The chain employs TRBV5-8 and TRBJ1-1, with D perhaps matching TRBD1 (5 bases). The CDR3 runs to 12 residues. V lost 0 bases and J lost 11, with 11 bases in between. Germline loops: CDR1 SGHTS, CDR2 YDEGEE. CDR3 in amino acids: CASSLDAGTAFF. DNA of the CDR3: TGTGCCAGCAGCTTGGATGCAGGGACCGCTTTCTTT.

This clonotype was seen at least ten times. The rearrangement joins TRBV27 to TRBJ1-1; D perhaps matches TRBD1 (6 bases). V gave up 6 bases and J gave up 1 base, with 21 bases separating them. This CDR3 is built from 17 residues. Per germline, CDR1 MNHEY and CDR2 SMNVEV (reference sequence). This chain's CDR3 is CASRTNRAGGRNTEAFF. CDR3 sequence (DNA): TGTGCCAGCAGAACAAACAGGGCCGGGGGACGGAACACTGAAGCTTTCTTT.